These 4 T cell receptor beta chains originate from one sample sequenced in a study of T-cell reconstitution after alpha-beta-depleted transplantation in children. Unique molecular identifiers were used to barcode this TCRbeta library. TCRdb re-analysed the PCR reads in MiXCR, keeping a single row per CDR3 protein. The sample records 400,000 to 500,000 distinct CDR3 sequences, around 9.9% being singletons. The specimen was PBMCs from the stem cell graft donor, collected from the stem cell graft. These receptors originate from a human donor who donated a stem cell graft to a child with acute myeloid leukemia.

This clonotype was recorded a few times. The chain couples TRBV29-1 to TRBJ2-6; TRBD2 matches at 10 bases. CDR3 length equals 17 residues. In germline, CDR1 is SQVTM, CDR2 ANQGSEA. V trimming: 3 bases; J trimming: 4 bases; junction bases outside the gene matches: 9. CDR3 in DNA: TGCAGCGTTGAGGGGCTAGCGGGAGCTAGCGGGGCCAACGTCCTGACTTTC. Translated: CSVEGLAGASGANVLTF.

The genes are TRBV7-2 and TRBJ2-5; tentative D call: TRBD1 (6 bases). The ends were cut back, 4 bases at V and 2 bases at J, with 14 bases in the middle. The CDR3 totals 15 residues. Germline V CDR1 and CDR2: SGHTA, FQGNSA. CDR3 region: CASSSPTGNQETQYF. The CDR3 coding sequence is TGTGCCAGCAGCTCCCCGACAGGCAATCAAGAGACCCAGTACTTC.

The chain joins TRBV9 to TRBJ1-1, with D possibly being TRBD1 (6 bases). V shed 1 base and J shed 6 bases, with 13 bases lying between them. Per the germline V gene, CDR1 is SGDLS and CDR2 is YYNGEE. The CDR3 is 14 amino acids. As DNA, the CDR3 is TGTGCCAGCAGCGTAAGCGAACGGGGGCCTGAAGCTTTCTTT. It translates to CASSVSERGPEAFF.

This clonotype was detected a few times. The V gene is TRBV6-5, the J gene TRBJ2-2, with 8 bases fitting TRBD1. Germline CDR1 and CDR2: MNHEY and SVGAGI. The V gene end was trimmed by 2 bases and the J gene end by 8 bases; junction bases not matched to a gene: 4. This CDR3 is built from 14 residues. The DNA of the CDR3 is TGTGCCAGCAGTTACGGGACAGGAGTTGGGGAGCTGTTTTTT. Amino acids: CASSYGTGVGELFF.